These 9 T cell receptor beta chains originate from one sample sequenced in a study of shared clonotypes between healthy human individuals. Measured with immunoSEQ multiplex PCR; TCRdb has only the in-frame clones, and not every one. The data hold about 1.1 million clones, with 78% observed a single time. Sequencing was performed on memory CD4+ T cells from PBMCs. Regarding subset: CD45RA-negative fraction. Receptors originate from a man between 18 and 29 years old in good health. Some clones in this sample may be carry-over from other donors' samples.

The chain joins TRBV10-3 to TRBJ1-2, with TRBD1 as a possible D gene (5 bases). Germline V gives CDR1 ENHRY, CDR2 SYGVKD. The CDR3 consists of 15 residues. Trimming took 4 bases from V and 1 from J, leaving 13 bases between them. CDR3 DNA sequence: TGTGCCATCAGTGCCGCGGACATATATAACTATGGCTACACCTTC. It translates to CAISAADIYNYGYTF.

The J gene is TRBJ2-6, the V gene TRBV12-5; unclear D gene. Trimming stripped 7 bases from V and 0 bases from J, with 4 bases between. The CDR3 has 13 amino acids. Germline CDR1 and CDR2: LGHNT and FRNRAP. CDR3 sequence: CASAGSGANVLTF. CDR3 coding DNA: TGTGCTAGTGCGGGCTCTGGGGCCAACGTCCTGACTTTC.

V is TRBV16 and J is TRBJ1-1; D is unclear. The ends were cut back, 6 bases at V and 1 base at J, with 9 bases in the middle. The CDR3 totals 13 residues. The V gene's germline CDR1 is KGHSY and CDR2 FQNENV. The CDR3 DNA is TGTGCCAGCAGTCAGCAGGCGAACACTGAAGCTTTCTTT. It translates to CASSQQANTEAFF.

The CDR3 coding sequence is TGTGCCAGCAGTCGGACTAGCGGGAGTAACGAGCAGTACTTC. It translates to CASSRTSGSNEQYF. V is TRBV2 and J is TRBJ2-7; 13 bases align to TRBD2. Germline CDR1 reads SNHLY; CDR2 reads FYNNEI. This CDR3 has 14 amino acids. J was trimmed by 5 bases and V by 5 bases; bases with no gene match: 3. Supplemented by reference TRBV2 and TRBJ2-7, the full variable domain reads EPEVTQTPSHQVTQMGQEVILRCVPISNHLYFYWYRQILGQKVEFLVSFYNNEISEKSEIFDDQFSVERPDGSNFTLKIRSTKLEDSAMYFCASSRTSGSNEQYFGPGTRLTVT.

The chain carries TRBV7-3 and TRBJ1-1, with D possibly TRBD1 on 5 matching bases. Germline-derived CDR1 and CDR2 are SGHTA and FQGTGA. This CDR3 is 15 amino acids long. With 6 bases removed from V and 1 base from J, the gap between germline ends came to 15 bases. In DNA form, the CDR3 reads TGTGCCAGCAGTTTCTTGGGGGGGAAGAACACTGAAGCTTTCTTT. Its protein product is CASSFLGGKNTEAFF.

This clone appeared a few times. The V and J genes are TRBV30 and TRBJ1-1, with D unclear. The CDR3 spans 13 residues. The V gene's germline CDR1 is GTSNPN and CDR2 SVGIG (reference sequence). V gave up 1 base and J gave up 3 bases, with 9 bases separating them. The CDR3 sequence is CAWSEVWDTEAFF. The CDR3 DNA sequence: TGTGCCTGGAGTGAGGTTTGGGACACTGAAGCTTTCTTT.

The chain combines TRBV28 with TRBJ1-1, with D hard to call. The CDR3 totals 12 residues. Germline V gene lookup returns CDR1 MDHEN and CDR2 SYDVKM. Trimming took off 5 bases at V and 5 bases at J, with 9 bases between the two ends. The CDR3 sequence: CASSAYRTEAFF. The DNA of the CDR3 is TGTGCCAGCAGTGCATATCGGACTGAAGCTTTCTTT.

This clone was detected a few times. The chain is built from TRBV7-9 and TRBJ1-5, with a possible D match to TRBD1 (6 bases). The V end lost 6 bases, the J end lost 7 bases, and 13 bases lay between the germline ends. CDR3 length: 13 residues. The germline gives CDR1 SEHNR, CDR2 FQNEAQ (reference sequence). CDR3 residues: CASSQQGAQPQHF. The CDR3 DNA sequence: TGTGCCAGCAGTCAACAGGGTGCACAGCCCCAGCATTTT.

The V call is TRBV5-1, the J call TRBJ2-5, with 9 bases that match TRBD2. After removal of 3 bases from V and 3 bases from J, the junction contained 15 bases not matched to a gene. The CDR3 covers 18 residues. Germline CDR1 and CDR2: SGHRS and YFSETQ. CDR3 nucleotide sequence: TGCGCCAGCAGCTCGTTTAGCGGGAGAGCGGGTCTGGAAGAGACCCAGTACTTC. It translates to CASSSFSGRAGLEETQYF. Drawing the rest from reference TRBV5-1 and TRBJ2-5, the complete variable domain is KAGVTQTPRYLIKTRGQQVTLSCSPISGHRSVSWYQQTPGQGLQFLFEYFSETQRNKGNFPGRFSGRQFSNSRSEMNVSTLELGDSALYLCASSSFSGRAGLEETQYFGPGTRLLVL.